This T cell receptor (beta chain) was sequenced for a study of cytomegalovirus exposure and HLA in healthy donors. Germline loops: CDR1 MGHRA, CDR2 YSYEKL. J was trimmed by 5 bases and V by 2 bases; bases with no gene match: 12. There are 17 residues in the CDR3. Of note for this clone: The antigen is not known.

Broader study findings: There were some public TCRs occurring in many donors, but most TCR sequences were rare. Overall, approximately 150 TCR beta chains were annotated as cytomegalovirus-associated.

With 60 Vbeta and 13 Jbeta primers, the PCR was carried out. Authors' processing steps: Approximately 87 million unique TCR beta chains, roughly 11 million shared, were counted in a later analysis. Sequencing was performed with immunoSEQ multiplex PCR; in TCRdb, only in-frame clones are kept and a portion is missing. D and trimming come from the DNA, and the V and J calls and clone size come from that table. The table lists 100,000 to 150,000 clones, about three quarters of them singletons. This clonotype originated in a woman aged 55-69 years in good health and CMV-seropositive. Sequencing used PBMCs. The chain couples TRBV4-1 to TRBJ1-1; 9 positions agree with TRBD1. This CDR3 is CASSQRGPGQGWTEAFF. In DNA form, the CDR3 reads TGCGCCAGCAGCCAAAGGGGACCGGGACAGGGTTGGACTGAAGCTTTCTTT.